These 9 T cell receptor beta chains came from one sample sequenced in a study of lymphopenia after photon versus proton radiotherapy. Here immunoSEQ multiplex PCR was the method, and the copy in TCRdb shows in-frame clones only, minus some. The table includes more than 45,000 clones, about 92% detected once. The source was peripheral blood, collected from a patient treated with photon-based radiotherapy. The receptors here all came from a woman between 40 and 55 years old with cholangiocarcinoma.

The V and J genes are TRBV11-3 and TRBJ1-1; D remains unclear. V was trimmed by 1 base and J by 11 bases, leaving 14 bases between them. From germline, CDR1 is SGHNT and CDR2 YENEEA. This CDR3 spans 13 amino acids. DNA of the CDR3: TGTGCCAGCAGCTTAGGGCCGGGATCGGGGGCTTTCTTT. Its protein product is CASSLGPGSGAFF. Full variable domain (missing parts from reference TRBV11-3 and TRBJ1-1): EAGVVQSPRYKIIEKKQPVAFWCNPISGHNTLYWYLQNLGQGPELLIRYENEEAVDDSQLPKDRFSAERLKGVDSTLKIQPAELGDSAVYLCASSLGPGSGAFFGQGTRLTVV.

The genes are TRBV4-1 and TRBJ1-3; no clear D. Germline loops: CDR1 MGHRA, CDR2 YSYEKL. V dropped 4 bases and J dropped 6 bases, with 7 bases sitting between them. CDR3 length: 12 amino acids. For the CDR3, the DNA is TGCGCCAGCAGCCTGGTCGAAAACACCATATATTTT. The encoded protein is CASSLVENTIYF.

The chain carries TRBV6-6 and TRBJ2-5, with 11 bases identical to TRBD2. The germline V gene has CDR1 MNHNY and CDR2 SVGAGI (reference sequence). Losses at the gene ends were 5 bases for V and 5 bases for J; bases not matched to a gene: 7. The length of the CDR3 is 15 residues. Here the CDR3 reads CASSRSSGGRETQYF. DNA of the CDR3: TGTGCCAGCAGTCGGTCTAGCGGGGGGAGGGAGACCCAGTACTTC.

A remark on this clone: A junction end diverges from the germline sequence, so it may reflect a read error. The chain joins TRBV7-7 to TRBJ2-3; a possible D gene is TRBD2 (6 bases). CDR1 and CDR2 (germline): SSHAT, FNYEAQ (reference sequence). The CDR3 consists of 15 residues. In nucleotides, the CDR3 is TGTGCTAGCAGCTTAGATGGGACTCGGGGAGATACGCAGTATTTT. Protein product: CASSLDGTRGDTQYF.

The V call is TRBV4-3, the J call TRBJ2-1; 9 bases map to TRBD2. The CDR3 spans 16 residues. V trimming: 1 base; J trimming: 5 bases; junction bases outside the gene matches: 6. Germline lookup yields CDR1 LGHNA and CDR2 YSLEER. For the CDR3, the DNA is TGCGCCAGCAGCCAAGGTGCTAGCGGGAATGACAATGAGCAGTTCTTC. Translation gives CASSQGASGNDNEQFF.

The chain couples TRBV5-1 to TRBJ1-6, with D hard to call. This CDR3 is 13 amino acids long. Trimming shortened V by 3 bases and J by 8 bases, and 9 bases separated the two germline ends. Germline V CDR1 and CDR2: SGHRS, YFSETQ. The CDR3 nucleotides read TGCGCCAGCAGCTCCAGGCAGGATTCACCCCTCCACTTT. It codes for CASSSRQDSPLHF.

The V call is TRBV28, the J call TRBJ2-2; tentatively, D is TRBD2 (10 bases). The CDR3 spans 19 residues. CDR1 is MDHEN and CDR2 is SYDVKM in the germline V gene. V gave up 6 bases and J gave up 2 bases, with 25 bases separating them. In DNA, the CDR3 is TGTGCCAGCAGGGGACAGGGTAATAGCGGGAGGCGAAACACCGGGGAGCTGTTTTTT. It encodes CASRGQGNSGRRNTGELFF.

The chain is built from TRBV19 and TRBJ2-3; the D gene is possibly TRBD1 (6 bases). This CDR3 is built from 13 residues. V was cut by 4 bases and J by 6 bases, with 11 bases left in between. Per the germline V gene, CDR1 is LNHDA and CDR2 is SQIVND (reference sequence). As DNA, the CDR3 is TGTGCCAGTAGTACAGGGGCGAGGGATACGCAGTATTTT. Encoded protein: CASSTGARDTQYF. Using reference TRBV19 and TRBJ2-3 for the parts outside the CDR3, the full variable domain is DGGITQSPKYLFRKEGQNVTLSCEQNLNHDAMYWYRQDPGQGLRLIYYSQIVNDFQKGDIAEGYSVSREKKESFPLTVTSAQKNPTAFYLCASSTGARDTQYFGPGTRLTVL.

The CDR3 region is CASSPARKVRAYNEQFF. The CDR3 DNA reads TGTGCCAGCAGTCCCGCCCGGAAGGTAAGGGCCTACAATGAGCAGTTCTTC. The gene calls are TRBV28 and TRBJ2-1; D gene unclear. Per the germline V gene, CDR1 is MDHEN and CDR2 is SYDVKM. The germline V and J ends were trimmed by 5 bases and 2 bases, with 19 bases remaining between them. The CDR3 length is 17 residues.